Listed here are 12 T cell receptor beta chains from one sample, sequenced in a study of shared clonotypes between healthy human individuals (TCRdb year 2020). For the CD8 naive samples, CD45RO-negative cells were positively selected for CCR7, yielding a CD45RA+CCR7+ population from which TemRA cells were excluded. Libraries were prepared through the immunoSEQ multiplex PCR assay. TCRdb limited this immuneACCESS table to in-frame rearrangements with V and J called. A share of clones is missing; checked studies link under half to unresolved V genes, and the rest is unexplained. The sample table records hundreds of thousands of clones; roughly 95% of these occur just once. Approximately 0.1% of the sample comes from the top ten. Sequenced input: naive CD8+ T cells sorted from blood. Reading the label with the study, this specimen's cell subset or site is: CD45RA+CCR7+. The receptors come from a young woman in good health.

This chain joins TRBV29-1 and TRBJ2-1; 10 positions match TRBD2. Germline V gene data show CDR1 as SQVTM and CDR2 as ANQGSEA. V was pared by 6 bases and J by 4 bases, with 6 bases of the junction left unmatched. This CDR3 has 14 amino acids. The CDR3 loop reads CSVSGTSEYNEQFF. CDR3 nucleotide sequence: TGCAGCGTGTCCGGGACTAGCGAATACAATGAGCAGTTCTTC.

The J gene is TRBJ2-7, the V gene TRBV27; TRBD1 is a possible D gene (6 bases). Trimming removed 0 bases at V and 3 bases at J, with 9 bases between. The CDR3 covers 14 residues. The germline gives CDR1 MNHEY, CDR2 SMNVEV (reference sequence). The CDR3 sequence: CASSLSQGLYEQYF. The CDR3 nucleotides are TGTGCCAGCAGTTTATCGCAGGGGCTCTACGAGCAGTACTTC.

This clone appeared a single time. The gene calls are TRBV11-2 and TRBJ2-7; no firm D call. Deletions cut 5 bases from V and 5 bases from J, with 16 bases between. This CDR3 comprises 14 residues. From germline, CDR1 is SGHAT and CDR2 FQNNGV. The CDR3 region has the DNA TGTGCCAGCAGCGTACACAGCTTAACCCACGAGCAGTACTTC. It encodes CASSVHSLTHEQYF. The full variable domain, its missing parts supplied by reference TRBV11-2 and TRBJ2-7, is EAGVAQSPRYKIIEKRQSVAFWCNPISGHATLYWYQQILGQGPKLLIQFQNNGVVDDSQLPKDRFSAERLKGVDSTLKIQPAKLEDSAVYLCASSVHSLTHEQYFGPGTRLTVT.

The V and J genes are TRBV2 and TRBJ2-7; D possibly corresponds to TRBD1 (5 bases). CDR1 and CDR2 from the germline V gene are SNHLY and FYNNEI. There are 16 residues in the CDR3. Trimming shortened V by 1 base and J by 0 bases, and 13 bases separated the two germline ends. CDR3 protein: CASSEVSWGDSYEQYF. The CDR3 nucleotides read TGTGCCAGCAGTGAAGTCAGTTGGGGCGACTCCTACGAGCAGTACTTC.

This chain links TRBV15 with TRBJ2-7; TRBD1 agrees at 7 bases. CDR3 length equals 14 residues. The V and J ends lost 1 base and 5 bases, in that order; junction bases with no gene match: 5. Germline values: CDR1 LNHNV, CDR2 YYDKDF (reference sequence). The CDR3 spells CATSRAETGDEQYF. The CDR3 DNA reads TGTGCCACCAGCAGAGCTGAAACAGGGGACGAGCAGTACTTC.

The chain employs TRBV5-1 and TRBJ2-7; TRBD2 might be the D (6 bases). CDR1 and CDR2 from the germline V gene are SGHRS and YFSETQ. The V end lost 0 bases, the J end lost 2 bases, and 12 bases lay between the germline ends. This CDR3 comprises 15 residues. The CDR3 DNA sequence: TGCGCCAGCAGCTTGGTTTACGGGGGAACCTACGAGCAGTACTTC. Translating gives CASSLVYGGTYEQYF. The full variable domain, rest sourced from reference TRBV5-1 and TRBJ2-7, is KAGVTQTPRYLIKTRGQQVTLSCSPISGHRSVSWYQQTPGQGLQFLFEYFSETQRNKGNFPGRFSGRQFSNSRSEMNVSTLELGDSALYLCASSLVYGGTYEQYFGPGTRLTVT.

The chain uses TRBV14 and TRBJ2-7; tentative D call: TRBD1 (6 bases). The CDR3 consists of 16 residues. Germline CDR1 reads SGHDN; CDR2 reads FVKESK. The V and J ends lost 4 bases and 3 bases respectively, with 19 bases between them. The CDR3 spells CASSRKNRDIFYEQYF. The DNA of the CDR3 is TGTGCCAGCAGCCGAAAGAACCGGGACATCTTCTACGAGCAGTACTTC.

To note about this clone: Its ends do not fully match the called genes, so a read error is possible. This sequence joins TRBV6-6 and TRBJ2-2; 10 bases match TRBD1. This CDR3 contains 14 residues. CDR1 is MNHNY, CDR2 SVGAGI, per germline (reference sequence). CDR3 sequence: CASGTGVGTGKLFF. Written as DNA, the CDR3 is TGTGCCAGCGGGACAGGGGTTGGGACCGGGAAGCTGTTTTTT.

The chain is built from TRBV13 and TRBJ2-2; 9 bases agree with TRBD1. Germline V gives CDR1 PRHDT, CDR2 FYEKMQ (reference sequence). The length of the CDR3 is 15 residues. V was clipped by 4 bases and J by 6 bases; unmatched bases: 6. In DNA form, the CDR3 reads TGTGCCAGCAGCTCGAGACAGGGGGAGGCCGGGGAGCTGTTTTTT. Protein product: CASSSRQGEAGELFF.

The rearrangement joins TRBV29-1 to TRBJ1-1; no reliable D call. V dropped 1 base and J dropped 6 bases, with 9 bases sitting between them. The V gene's germline CDR1 is SQVTM and CDR2 ANQGSEA. The CDR3 loop spans 12 amino acids. The CDR3 DNA sequence: TGCAGCGTTGAAGGATCCGAACCTGAAGCTTTCTTT. Translated: CSVEGSEPEAFF. The full variable domain, rest sourced from reference TRBV29-1 and TRBJ1-1, is SAVISQKPSRDICQRGTSLTIQCQVDSQVTMMFWYRQQPGQSLTLIATANQGSEATYESGFVIDKFPISRPNLTFSTLTVSNMSPEDSSIYLCSVEGSEPEAFFGQGTRLTVV.

The rearrangement links TRBV27 to TRBJ2-7; 8 nucleotides align to TRBD2. The CDR3 runs 14 residues. From germline, CDR1 is MNHEY and CDR2 SMNVEV (reference sequence). Trimming at V came to 3 bases and at J to 5 bases, leaving 6 bases not matched to a gene. The CDR3 sequence: CASSFGTSGDEQYF. CDR3 DNA sequence: TGTGCCAGCAGTTTCGGTACTAGCGGAGACGAGCAGTACTTC.

V usage is TRBV11-2 and J usage is TRBJ2-7; the D call may be TRBD1 or TRBD2 (6 bases each). Germline V gene data show CDR1 as SGHAT and CDR2 as FQNNGV. This CDR3 region has 14 residues. The V and J ends lost 4 bases and 4 bases respectively, with 14 bases between them. CDR3 protein: CASSSGARVYEQYF. In nucleotides, the CDR3 is TGTGCCAGCAGCTCGGGGGCGCGGGTTTACGAGCAGTACTTC.